This T cell receptor (beta chain) was captured in a study of blood T cell repertoires in COVID-19. Background on the study: Donors in the United States, Italy and Spain gave samples during acute or convalescent COVID-19.

Source study methods: Cell counts per sample came from amplifying reference gene primers. Assay used: immunoSEQ multiplex PCR; TCRdb lists only in-frame clones, some missing. Clone size and V and J calls were adopted from that table, with D and trimming inferred from the DNA. The sample has some 130,000 clones; more than 65% are singletons. In this sample, this clone turned up a few times. This CDR3 is built from 13 residues. Germline V gene data show CDR1 as LNHDA and CDR2 as SQIVND (reference sequence). Losses at the gene ends were 6 bases for V and 4 bases for J; bases not matched to a gene: 5. This clonotype originated in an elderly man with acute or convalescent COVID-19. The chain carries TRBV19 and TRBJ1-2, with 7 positions matching TRBD1. Source material: peripheral blood. This CDR3 is CASRQRDSYGYTF. CDR3 bases: TGTGCCAGTAGGCAAAGGGACAGCTATGGCTACACCTTC. Filled out from reference TRBV19 and TRBJ1-2, the complete variable domain reads DGGITQSPKYLFRKEGQNVTLSCEQNLNHDAMYWYRQDPGQGLRLIYYSQIVNDFQKGDIAEGYSVSREKKESFPLTVTSAQKNPTAFYLCASRQRDSYGYTFGSGTRLTVV.